These 12 T cell receptor beta chains came from one sample sequenced in a study of T cell changes during pregnancy in multiple sclerosis. Assay used: immunoSEQ multiplex PCR; TCRdb lists only in-frame clones, some missing. Found here are over 65,000 clones, more than 85% of them singletons; the top ten hold 2.5% to 3%. The sample consisted of peripheral blood, taken in the first trimester of pregnancy. These receptors came from a female donor with multiple sclerosis, enrolled in a pregnancy study.

The J gene is TRBJ1-4, the V gene TRBV29-1; D gene uncertain. From germline, CDR1 is SQVTM and CDR2 ANQGSEA. Trimming took off 5 bases at V and 5 bases at J, with 15 bases between the two ends. The CDR3 has 14 amino acids. CDR3 residues: CSVLGQAGNEKLFF. The CDR3 DNA reads as TGCAGCGTTCTTGGGCAGGCTGGCAATGAAAAACTGTTTTTT.

This rearrangement joins TRBV4-1 to TRBJ1-1; D call uncertain. Germline-derived CDR1 and CDR2 are MGHRA and YSYEKL. The CDR3 has 18 residues. Trimming shortened V by 0 bases and J by 1 base, and 18 bases separated the two germline ends. The CDR3 DNA sequence: TGCGCCAGCAGCCAAGATCGTCGTAGCAGTTCCCGGAACACTGAAGCTTTCTTT. It specifies CASSQDRRSSSRNTEAFF.

The rearrangement joins TRBV5-1 to TRBJ2-3; 11 nucleotides agree with TRBD2. The junction had 5 bases not matched to a gene; V was cut back by 4 bases and J by 4 bases. Germline lookup yields CDR1 SGHRS and CDR2 YFSETQ. The CDR3 sequence is 15 residues long. CDR3 nucleotide sequence: TGCGCCAGCAGCCCTCTAGCGGGAGGTGCAGATACGCAGTATTTT. Translation: CASSPLAGGADTQYF. Full variable domain (rest looked up from reference TRBV5-1 and TRBJ2-3): KAGVTQTPRYLIKTRGQQVTLSCSPISGHRSVSWYQQTPGQGLQFLFEYFSETQRNKGNFPGRFSGRQFSNSRSEMNVSTLELGDSALYLCASSPLAGGADTQYFGPGTRLTVL.

The genes are TRBV12-5 and TRBJ1-4; D ambiguous. The CDR3 is 17 amino acids. From germline, CDR1 is LGHNT and CDR2 FRNRAP. V lost 0 bases, J lost 0 bases, and 11 bases lay in between. The CDR3 region has the DNA TGTGCTAGTGGTTTGGTACTCCGGGGAGCAACTAATGAAAAACTGTTTTTT. This sequence encodes CASGLVLRGATNEKLFF.

The rearrangement uses TRBV19 and TRBJ2-7; TRBD1 matches 10 bases. Germline-derived CDR1 and CDR2 are LNHDA and SQIVND (reference sequence). The ends lost 5 bases at V and 4 bases at J; junction bases unmatched: 2. The CDR3 sequence is 13 residues long. The CDR3 reads CASSWDRGYEQYF. Here the CDR3 DNA reads TGTGCCAGTAGTTGGGACAGGGGTTACGAGCAGTACTTC.

The rearrangement links TRBV6-6 to TRBJ1-1, with TRBD1 identical over 7 bases. With V trimmed by 5 bases and J by 1 base, 4 bases remained unmatched. The CDR3 consists of 14 residues. Germline V gene sequence: CDR1 MNHNY, CDR2 SVGAGI (reference sequence). The CDR3 nucleotides read TGTGCCAGCAGTGCTCAGGGGGGGAACACTGAAGCTTTCTTT. Protein sequence: CASSAQGGNTEAFF.

CDR3: CASSEVRGDTGELFF. CDR3 DNA sequence: TGTGCCAGCAGTGAAGTCCGGGGAGACACCGGGGAGCTGTTTTTT. The chain combines TRBV2 with TRBJ2-2; tentative D call: TRBD2 (5 bases). CDR3 length: 15 amino acids. The germline V gene encodes CDR1 SNHLY and CDR2 FYNNEI. The V and J ends lost 1 base and 3 bases respectively, with 9 bases between them.

V is TRBV18 and J is TRBJ2-7; 10 bases agree with TRBD1. The CDR3 totals 14 residues. The V and J ends lost 5 bases and 2 bases, in that order; junction bases with no gene match: 3. Looked up from germline, CDR1 is KGHSH and CDR2 is LQKENI. The CDR3 DNA sequence: TGTGCCAGCTCAGGACAGGGGGGTACCTACGAGCAGTACTTC. It is translated as CASSGQGGTYEQYF.

The chain uses TRBV4-1 and TRBJ2-7, with D possibly being TRBD2 (6 bases). The V and J ends lost 0 bases and 3 bases respectively, with 15 bases between them. The CDR3 runs 16 residues. Germline CDR1 reads MGHRA; CDR2 reads YSYEKL. The CDR3 sequence is CASSQDTGETGYEQYF. The DNA of the CDR3 is TGCGCCAGCAGCCAAGATACGGGGGAGACGGGCTACGAGCAGTACTTC.

The chain has TRBV6-5 and TRBJ1-6; TRBD1 aligns across 8 bases. J was trimmed by 10 bases and V by 6 bases; bases with no gene match: 5. Germline V gene sequence: CDR1 MNHEY, CDR2 SVGAGI. The CDR3 totals 13 residues. CDR3 sequence (DNA): TGTGCCAGCAGCAGGGGGCGCGAATCACCCCTCCACTTT. Residues: CASSRGRESPLHF.

This clone showed up just once. The chain recombines TRBV4-1 with TRBJ1-2; the D is unclear. Germline-derived CDR1 and CDR2 are MGHRA and YSYEKL. V was pared by 4 bases and J by 6 bases, with 18 bases between. The CDR3 totals 15 residues. The CDR3 region is CASSPRELPFDGYTF. The CDR3 DNA reads TGCGCCAGCAGCCCTCGGGAGCTCCCCTTCGATGGCTACACCTTC.

This chain links TRBV7-9 with TRBJ2-1; 7 positions agree with TRBD1. This CDR3 region has 16 residues. CDR1 is SEHNR and CDR2 is FQNEAQ in the germline V gene (reference sequence). Trimming at V came to 6 bases and at J to 5 bases, leaving 13 bases not matched to a gene. CDR3 loop: CASRPLTGPFDNEQFF. The CDR3 nucleotides are TGTGCCAGCAGACCGCTGACAGGGCCCTTCGACAATGAGCAGTTCTTC.